This T cell receptor beta chain is from a study of vaccination and CD4 T cells after COVID-19. Study context: Two of the convalescents were Hispanic, and the group consisted of six males and four females.

This clonotype occurred a few times. Its antigen is unknown. Germline V gene data show CDR1 as DFQATT and CDR2 as SNEGSKA (reference sequence). Germline trimming cut 3 bases from V and 3 bases from J; bases unmatched to any gene: 7. The CDR3 totals 15 residues. The treatment is: approximately 9-day PBMC culture with coronavirus spike peptide pools or control peptides (ViraFEST assay). With the Oncomine TCR Beta short-read assay, DNA from cultured CD4+ T cells was sequenced. TCRdb redid the calling of the PCR reads with MiXCR, one entry per CDR3 protein. There are some 11,000 distinct CDR3 sequences in the sample; around a third occur only once, and 15% to 18% lies in the top ten.

Material: CD4+ T cells from blood, cultured in vitro, obtained after SARS-CoV-2 vaccination. This sequence joins TRBV20-1 and TRBJ2-1; 8 nucleotides line up with TRBD1. This clonotype was obtained from a human donor who had recovered from COVID-19. The CDR3 DNA reads as TGCAGTGCTAGCTCCCGGGACAGGTTCTACAATGAGCAGTTCTTC. This encodes CSASSRDRFYNEQFF.